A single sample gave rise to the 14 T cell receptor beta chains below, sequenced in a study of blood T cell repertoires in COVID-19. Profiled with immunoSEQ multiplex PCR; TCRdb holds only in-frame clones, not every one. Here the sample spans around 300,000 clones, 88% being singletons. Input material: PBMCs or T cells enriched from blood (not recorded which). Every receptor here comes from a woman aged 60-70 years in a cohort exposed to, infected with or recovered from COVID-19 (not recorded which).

CDR3 amino acids: CAWTGTGYTEAFF. The CDR3 DNA reads as TGTGCCTGGACCGGGACAGGGTATACTGAAGCTTTCTTT. The chain recombines TRBV30 with TRBJ1-1; 9 bases fit TRBD1. V gave up 4 bases and J gave up 5 bases; unmatched junction bases: 5. The CDR3 runs 13 residues. Germline V lookup: CDR1 GTSNPN, CDR2 SVGIG (reference sequence).

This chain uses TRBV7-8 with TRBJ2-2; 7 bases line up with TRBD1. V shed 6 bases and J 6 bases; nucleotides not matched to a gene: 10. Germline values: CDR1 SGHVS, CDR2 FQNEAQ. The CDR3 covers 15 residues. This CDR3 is CASSIDRVGAGELFF. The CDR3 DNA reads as TGTGCCAGCAGTATTGACAGGGTAGGAGCCGGGGAGCTGTTTTTT.

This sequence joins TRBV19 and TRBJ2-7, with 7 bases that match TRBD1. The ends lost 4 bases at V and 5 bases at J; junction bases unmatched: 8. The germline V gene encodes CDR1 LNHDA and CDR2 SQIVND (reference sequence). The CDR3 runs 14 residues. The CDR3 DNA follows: TGTGCCAGTAGTACCTGGACAGGACTCCACGAGCAGTACTTC. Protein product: CASSTWTGLHEQYF.

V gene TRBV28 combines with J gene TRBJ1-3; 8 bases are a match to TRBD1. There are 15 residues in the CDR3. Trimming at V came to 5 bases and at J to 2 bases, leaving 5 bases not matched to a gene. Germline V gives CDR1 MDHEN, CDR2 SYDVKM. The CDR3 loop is CASSTRTGTGNTIYF. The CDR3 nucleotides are TGTGCCAGCAGTACTCGGACAGGGACTGGAAACACCATATATTTT.

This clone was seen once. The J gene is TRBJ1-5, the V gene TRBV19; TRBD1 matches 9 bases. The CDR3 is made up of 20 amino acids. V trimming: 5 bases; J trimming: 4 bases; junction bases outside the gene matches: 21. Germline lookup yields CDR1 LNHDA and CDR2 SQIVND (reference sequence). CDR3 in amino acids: CASSPFPGQGKRWENQPQHF. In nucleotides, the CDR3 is TGTGCCAGTAGTCCCTTCCCGGGACAGGGAAAAAGGTGGGAGAATCAGCCCCAGCATTTT.

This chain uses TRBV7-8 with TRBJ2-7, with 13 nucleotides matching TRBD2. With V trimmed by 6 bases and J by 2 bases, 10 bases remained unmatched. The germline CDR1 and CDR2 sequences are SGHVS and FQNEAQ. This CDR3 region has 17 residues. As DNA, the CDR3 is TGTGCCAGCAGTCCCGGACTAGCGGGAGCCCTTACCTACGAGCAGTACTTC. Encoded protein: CASSPGLAGALTYEQYF.

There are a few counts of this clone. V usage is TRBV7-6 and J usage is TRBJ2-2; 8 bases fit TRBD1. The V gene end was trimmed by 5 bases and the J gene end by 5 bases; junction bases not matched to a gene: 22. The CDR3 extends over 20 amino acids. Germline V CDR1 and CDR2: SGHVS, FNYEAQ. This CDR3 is CASSARAPGQAVTRTGELFF. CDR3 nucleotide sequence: TGTGCCAGCAGCGCACGGGCACCGGGACAGGCAGTTACAAGGACCGGGGAGCTGTTTTTT.

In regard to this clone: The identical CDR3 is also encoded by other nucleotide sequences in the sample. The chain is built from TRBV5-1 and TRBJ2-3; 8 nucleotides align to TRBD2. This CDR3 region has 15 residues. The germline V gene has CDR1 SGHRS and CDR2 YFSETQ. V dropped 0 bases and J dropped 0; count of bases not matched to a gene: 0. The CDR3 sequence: CASSLASGSTDTQYF. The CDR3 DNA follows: TGCGCCAGCAGCTTGGCTAGCGGGAGCACAGATACGCAGTATTTT. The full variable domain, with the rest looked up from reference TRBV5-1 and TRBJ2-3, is KAGVTQTPRYLIKTRGQQVTLSCSPISGHRSVSWYQQTPGQGLQFLFEYFSETQRNKGNFPGRFSGRQFSNSRSEMNVSTLELGDSALYLCASSLASGSTDTQYFGPGTRLTVL.

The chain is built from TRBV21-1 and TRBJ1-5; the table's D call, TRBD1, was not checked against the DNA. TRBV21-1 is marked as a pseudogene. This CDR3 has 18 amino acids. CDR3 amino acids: CASSKKRDRVYSNQPQHF. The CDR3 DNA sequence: TGTGCCAGCAGCAAGAAACGGGACAGGGTTTATAGCAATCAGCCCCAGCATTTT.

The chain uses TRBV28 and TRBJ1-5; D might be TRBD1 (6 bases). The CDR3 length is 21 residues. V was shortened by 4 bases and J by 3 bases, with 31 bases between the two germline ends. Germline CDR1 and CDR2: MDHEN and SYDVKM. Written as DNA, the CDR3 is TGTGCCAGCAGTTATCGCATGCACACCCTATATGGGACAAAAATCAATCAGCCCCAGCATTTT. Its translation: CASSYRMHTLYGTKINQPQHF.

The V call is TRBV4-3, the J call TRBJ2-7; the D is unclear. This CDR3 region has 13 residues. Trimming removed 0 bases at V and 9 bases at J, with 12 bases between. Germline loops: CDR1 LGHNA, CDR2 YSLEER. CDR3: CASSQEVTFGQYF. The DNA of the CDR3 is TGCGCCAGCAGCCAAGAGGTCACTTTCGGGCAGTACTTC.

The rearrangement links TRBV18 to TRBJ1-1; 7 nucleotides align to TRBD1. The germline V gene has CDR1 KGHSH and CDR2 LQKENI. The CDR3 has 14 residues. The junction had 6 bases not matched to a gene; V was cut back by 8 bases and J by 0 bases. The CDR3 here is CASRDRNMNTEAFF. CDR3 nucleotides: TGTGCCAGCCGGGACAGAAATATGAACACTGAAGCTTTCTTT.

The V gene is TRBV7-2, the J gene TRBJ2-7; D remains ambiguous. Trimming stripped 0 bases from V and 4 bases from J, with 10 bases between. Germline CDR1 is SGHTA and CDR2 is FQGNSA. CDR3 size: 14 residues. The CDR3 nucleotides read TGTGCCAGCAGCTTAGCGAACTCCCGATACGAGCAGTACTTC. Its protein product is CASSLANSRYEQYF.

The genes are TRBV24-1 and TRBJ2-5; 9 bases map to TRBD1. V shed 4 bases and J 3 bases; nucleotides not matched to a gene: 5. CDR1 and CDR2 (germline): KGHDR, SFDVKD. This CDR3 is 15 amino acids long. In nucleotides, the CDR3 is TGTGCCACCAGTGAAGCAACAGGGGGCGAAGAGACCCAGTACTTC. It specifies CATSEATGGEETQYF.